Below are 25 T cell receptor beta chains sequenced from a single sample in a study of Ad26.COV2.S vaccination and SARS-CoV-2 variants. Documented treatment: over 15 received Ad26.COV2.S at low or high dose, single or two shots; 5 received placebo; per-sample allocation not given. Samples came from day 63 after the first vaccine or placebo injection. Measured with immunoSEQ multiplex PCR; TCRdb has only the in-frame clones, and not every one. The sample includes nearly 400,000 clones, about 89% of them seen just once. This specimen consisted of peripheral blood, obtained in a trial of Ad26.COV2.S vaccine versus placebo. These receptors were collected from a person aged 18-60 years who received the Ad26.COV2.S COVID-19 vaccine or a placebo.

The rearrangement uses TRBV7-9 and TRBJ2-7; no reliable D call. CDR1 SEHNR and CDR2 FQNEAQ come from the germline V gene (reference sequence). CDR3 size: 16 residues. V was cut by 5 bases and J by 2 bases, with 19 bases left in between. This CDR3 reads CASSPHPSKVTYEQYF. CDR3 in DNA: TGTGCCAGCAGCCCTCATCCGTCGAAAGTCACCTACGAGCAGTACTTC. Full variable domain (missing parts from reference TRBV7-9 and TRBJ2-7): DTGVSQNPRHKITKRGQNVTFRCDPISEHNRLYWYRQTLGQGPEFLTYFQNEAQLEKSRLLSDRFSAERPKGSFSTLEIQRTEQGDSAMYLCASSPHPSKVTYEQYFGPGTRLTVT.

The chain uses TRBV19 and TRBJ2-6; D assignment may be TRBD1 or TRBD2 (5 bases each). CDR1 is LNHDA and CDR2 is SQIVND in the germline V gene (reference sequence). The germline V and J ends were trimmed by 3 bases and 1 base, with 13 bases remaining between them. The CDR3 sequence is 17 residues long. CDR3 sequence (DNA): TGTGCCAGTAGTATGAGAGGGGTGGAATCTGGGGCCAACGTCCTGACTTTC. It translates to CASSMRGVESGANVLTF. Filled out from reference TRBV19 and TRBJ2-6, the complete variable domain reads DGGITQSPKYLFRKEGQNVTLSCEQNLNHDAMYWYRQDPGQGLRLIYYSQIVNDFQKGDIAEGYSVSREKKESFPLTVTSAQKNPTAFYLCASSMRGVESGANVLTFGAGSRLTVL.

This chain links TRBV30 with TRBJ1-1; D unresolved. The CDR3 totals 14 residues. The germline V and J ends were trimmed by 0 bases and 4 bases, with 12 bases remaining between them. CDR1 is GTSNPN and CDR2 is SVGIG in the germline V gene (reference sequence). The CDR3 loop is CAWSVLAEGTEAFF. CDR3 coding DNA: TGTGCCTGGAGTGTACTTGCTGAGGGCACTGAAGCTTTCTTT.

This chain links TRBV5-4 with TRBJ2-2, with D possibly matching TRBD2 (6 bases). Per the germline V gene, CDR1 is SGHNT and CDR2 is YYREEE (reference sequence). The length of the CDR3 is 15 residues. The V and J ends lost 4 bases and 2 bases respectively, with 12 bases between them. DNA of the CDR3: TGTGCCAGCAGCGTCGGGACTCCTAACACCGGGGAGCTGTTTTTT. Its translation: CASSVGTPNTGELFF.

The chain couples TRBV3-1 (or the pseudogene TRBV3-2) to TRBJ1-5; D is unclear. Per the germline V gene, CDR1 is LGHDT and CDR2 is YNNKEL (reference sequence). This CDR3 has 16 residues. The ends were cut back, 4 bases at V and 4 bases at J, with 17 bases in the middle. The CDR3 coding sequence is TGTGCCAGCAGCCCCCTTCGGGGTTCGGAGAATCAGCCCCAGCATTTT. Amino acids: CASSPLRGSENQPQHF.

The CDR3 protein is CASSTGLAGQETQYF. CDR3 DNA sequence: TGTGCCAGCAGCACCGGACTAGCGGGGCAAGAGACCCAGTACTTC. The chain is built from TRBV7-3 and TRBJ2-5, with 12 nucleotides matching TRBD2. Per the germline V gene, CDR1 is SGHTA and CDR2 is FQGTGA. CDR3 length: 15 residues. The V and J ends lost 5 bases and 2 bases, in that order; junction bases with no gene match: 3.

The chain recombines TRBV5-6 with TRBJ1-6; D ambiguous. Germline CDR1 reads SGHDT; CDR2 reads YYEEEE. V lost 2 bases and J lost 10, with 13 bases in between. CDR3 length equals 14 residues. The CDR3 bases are TGTGCCAGCAGCTTTTCCAACGTCAGGTCACCCCTCCACTTT. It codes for CASSFSNVRSPLHF.

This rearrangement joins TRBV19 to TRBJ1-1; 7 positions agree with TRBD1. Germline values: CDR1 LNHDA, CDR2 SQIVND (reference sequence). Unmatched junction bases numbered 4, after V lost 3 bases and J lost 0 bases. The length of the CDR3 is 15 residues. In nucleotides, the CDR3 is TGTGCCAGTAGTATGACAGGGCGCTTGAACACTGAAGCTTTCTTT. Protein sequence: CASSMTGRLNTEAFF.

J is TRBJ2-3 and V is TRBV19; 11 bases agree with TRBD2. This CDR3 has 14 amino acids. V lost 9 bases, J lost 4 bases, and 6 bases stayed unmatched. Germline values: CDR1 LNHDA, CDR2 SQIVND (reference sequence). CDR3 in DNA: TGTGCCAGCCACGGGACTAGCGGATCAGATACGCAGTATTTT. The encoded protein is CASHGTSGSDTQYF.

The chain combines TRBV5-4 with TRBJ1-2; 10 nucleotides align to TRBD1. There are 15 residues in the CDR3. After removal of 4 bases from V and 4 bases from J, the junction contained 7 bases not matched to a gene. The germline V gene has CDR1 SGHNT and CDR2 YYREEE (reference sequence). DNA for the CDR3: TGTGCCAGCAGCGTATCCGGGACAGGGGTCTATGGCTACACCTTC. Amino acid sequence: CASSVSGTGVYGYTF. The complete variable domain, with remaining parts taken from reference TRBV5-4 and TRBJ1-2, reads ETGVTQSPTHLIKTRGQQVTLRCSSQSGHNTVSWYQQALGQGPQFIFQYYREEENGRGNFPPRFSGLQFPNYSSELNVNALELDDSALYLCASSVSGTGVYGYTFGSGTRLTVV.

CDR3 nucleotides: TGTGCCAGCAGCACCCCGCTAGCGGGAGGGCCCTACACCGGGGAGCTGTTTTTT. This translates into CASSTPLAGGPYTGELFF. V and J are TRBV7-6 and TRBJ2-2; 12 nucleotides agree with TRBD2. The V gene's germline CDR1 is SGHVS and CDR2 FNYEAQ. This CDR3 is 18 amino acids long. V was pared by 5 bases and J by 3 bases, with 10 bases of the junction left unmatched.

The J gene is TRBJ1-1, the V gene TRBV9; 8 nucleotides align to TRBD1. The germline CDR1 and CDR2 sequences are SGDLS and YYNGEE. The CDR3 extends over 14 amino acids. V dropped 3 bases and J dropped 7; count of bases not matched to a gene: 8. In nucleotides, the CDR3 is TGTGCCAGCAGCGCCCAGACAGGACAGGGTGAAGCTTTCTTT. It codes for CASSAQTGQGEAFF.

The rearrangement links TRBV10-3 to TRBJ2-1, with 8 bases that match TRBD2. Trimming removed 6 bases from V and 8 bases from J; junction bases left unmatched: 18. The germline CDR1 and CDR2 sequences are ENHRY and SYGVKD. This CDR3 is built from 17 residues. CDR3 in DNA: TGTGCCATCAGCCAAAGAAAACTAGCGGCCCAGATCGATGAGCAGTTCTTC. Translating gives CAISQRKLAAQIDEQFF.

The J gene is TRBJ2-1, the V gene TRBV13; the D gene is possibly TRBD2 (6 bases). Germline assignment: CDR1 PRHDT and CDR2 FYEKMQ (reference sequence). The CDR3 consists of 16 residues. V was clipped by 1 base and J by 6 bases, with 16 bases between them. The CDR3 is CASSLAWDSFSNEQFF. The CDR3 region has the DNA TGTGCCAGCAGCTTAGCTTGGGACTCCTTCTCCAATGAGCAGTTCTTC. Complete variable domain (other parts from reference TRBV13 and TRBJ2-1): AAGVIQSPRHLIKEKRETATLKCYPIPRHDTVYWYQQGPGQDPQFLISFYEKMQSDKGSIPDRFSAQQFSDYHSELNMSSLELGDSALYFCASSLAWDSFSNEQFFGPGTRLTVL.

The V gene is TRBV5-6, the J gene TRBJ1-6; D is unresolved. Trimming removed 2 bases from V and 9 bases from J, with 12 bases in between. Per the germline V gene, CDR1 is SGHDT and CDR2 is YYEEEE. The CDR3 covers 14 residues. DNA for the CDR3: TGTGCCAGCAGCTTACCCACAAAAATTTCACCCCTCCACTTT. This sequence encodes CASSLPTKISPLHF.

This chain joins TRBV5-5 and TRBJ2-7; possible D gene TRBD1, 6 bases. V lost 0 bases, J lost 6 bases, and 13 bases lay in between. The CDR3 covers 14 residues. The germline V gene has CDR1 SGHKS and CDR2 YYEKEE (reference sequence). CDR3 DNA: TGTGCCAGCAGCTTGGTCTATCAAGGGGGCGAGCAGTACTTC. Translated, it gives CASSLVYQGGEQYF. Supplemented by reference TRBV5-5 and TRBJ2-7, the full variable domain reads DAGVTQSPTHLIKTRGQQVTLRCSPISGHKSVSWYQQVLGQGPQFIFQYYEKEERGRGNFPDRFSARQFPNYSSELNVNALLLGDSALYLCASSLVYQGGEQYFGPGTRLTVT.

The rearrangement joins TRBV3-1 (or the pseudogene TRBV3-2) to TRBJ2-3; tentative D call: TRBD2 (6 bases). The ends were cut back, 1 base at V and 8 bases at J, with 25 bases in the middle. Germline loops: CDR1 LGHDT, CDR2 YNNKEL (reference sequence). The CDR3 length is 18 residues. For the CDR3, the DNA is TGTGCCAGCAGCCAAGCGCCCCGGTGGGACCCGGTGGGGGGTACGCAGTATTTT. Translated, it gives CASSQAPRWDPVGGTQYF.

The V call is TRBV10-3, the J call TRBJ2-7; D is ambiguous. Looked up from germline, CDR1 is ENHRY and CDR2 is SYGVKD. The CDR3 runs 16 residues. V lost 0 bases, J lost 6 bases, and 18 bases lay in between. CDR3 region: CAISESHSEWSGEQYF. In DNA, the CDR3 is TGTGCCATCAGTGAGTCGCACAGCGAATGGTCAGGCGAGCAGTACTTC.

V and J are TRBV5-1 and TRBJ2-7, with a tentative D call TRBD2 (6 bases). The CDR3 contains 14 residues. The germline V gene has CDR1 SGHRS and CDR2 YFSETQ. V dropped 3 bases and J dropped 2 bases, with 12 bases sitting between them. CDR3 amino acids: CASSYNGGAYEQYF. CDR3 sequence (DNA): TGCGCCAGCAGCTACAACGGAGGGGCCTACGAGCAGTACTTC.

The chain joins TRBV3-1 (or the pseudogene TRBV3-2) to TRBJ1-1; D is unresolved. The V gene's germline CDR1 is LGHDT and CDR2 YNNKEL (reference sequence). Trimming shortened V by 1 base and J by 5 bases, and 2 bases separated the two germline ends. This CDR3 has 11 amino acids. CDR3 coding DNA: TGTGCCAGCAGCCAAGCAACTGAAGCTTTCTTT. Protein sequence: CASSQATEAFF.

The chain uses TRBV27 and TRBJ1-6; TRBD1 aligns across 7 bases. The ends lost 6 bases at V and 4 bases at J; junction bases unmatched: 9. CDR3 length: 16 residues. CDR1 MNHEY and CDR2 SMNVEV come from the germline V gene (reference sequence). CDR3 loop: CASRAQGGPYNSPLHF. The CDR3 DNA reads TGTGCCAGCAGGGCACAAGGGGGCCCGTATAATTCACCCCTCCACTTT.

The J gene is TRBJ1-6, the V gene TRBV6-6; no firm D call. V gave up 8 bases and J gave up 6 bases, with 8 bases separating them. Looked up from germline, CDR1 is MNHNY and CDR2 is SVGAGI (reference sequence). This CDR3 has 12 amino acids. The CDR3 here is CASRPFNSPLHF. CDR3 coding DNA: TGTGCCAGCCGGCCCTTTAATTCACCCCTCCACTTT.

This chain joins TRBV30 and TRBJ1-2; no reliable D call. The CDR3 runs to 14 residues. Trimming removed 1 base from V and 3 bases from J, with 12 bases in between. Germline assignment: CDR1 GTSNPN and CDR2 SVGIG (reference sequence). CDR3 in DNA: TGTGCCTGGAGTGGGGATTCCGGGTACTATGGCTACACCTTC. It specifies CAWSGDSGYYGYTF.

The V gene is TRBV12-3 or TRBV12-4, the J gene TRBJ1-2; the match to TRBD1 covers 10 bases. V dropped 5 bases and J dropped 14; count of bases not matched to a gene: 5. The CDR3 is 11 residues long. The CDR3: CASSPDRGITF. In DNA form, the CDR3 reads TGTGCCAGCAGTCCGGACAGGGGGATTACCTTC.

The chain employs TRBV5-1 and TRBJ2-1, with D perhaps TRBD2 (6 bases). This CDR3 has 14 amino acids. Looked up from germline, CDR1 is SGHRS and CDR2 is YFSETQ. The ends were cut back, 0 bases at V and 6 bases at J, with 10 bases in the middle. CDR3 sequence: CASSLALASNEQFF. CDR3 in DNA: TGCGCCAGCAGCTTGGCCCTAGCGTCCAATGAGCAGTTCTTC.